Below are 17 T cell receptor beta chains sequenced from a single sample in a study of blood T cells in healthy people across ages. Then a second PCR, running roughly 7 to 11 cycles, was carried out with a sample-barcoded 5' primer and a J-beta primer mix. TCRdb redid the calling of the 5' RACE reads with MiXCR, one entry per CDR3 protein. Of about 1.7 million distinct CDR3 sequences in the sample, 28% were seen once. Sequencing input: blood. The receptors derive from a young woman in good health.

This sequence joins TRBV21-1 and TRBJ2-7; TRBD1, the table's D call, was not compared with the DNA. TRBV21-1 is noted as a pseudogene. The CDR3 runs to 15 residues. CDR3: CASYHGGSVSDEQYF. CDR3 in DNA: TGTGCCAGCTATCACGGGGGCTCGGTTAGCGACGAGCAGTACTTC.

This clonotype was seen once. One base away lies a much larger clone, so this may be a sequencing read error. The V and J genes are TRBV29-1 and TRBJ1-4; D is unclear. Germline lookup yields CDR1 SQVTM and CDR2 ANQGSEA. The CDR3 spans 13 residues. The DNA of the CDR3 is TGCGGCGTTGAATTAGCAACTAATGAAAAACTGTTTTTT. Its translation is CGVELATNEKLFF.

The V gene is TRBV10-3, the J gene TRBJ2-1; D is possibly TRBD2 (6 bases). The V end lost 0 bases, the J end lost 5 bases, and 14 bases lay between the germline ends. The CDR3 has 16 amino acids. The germline V gene has CDR1 ENHRY and CDR2 SYGVKD. The CDR3, as DNA: TGTGCCATCAGTGAGTCACCAGCGGGCCGCAACAATGAGCAGTTCTTC. Its protein product is CAISESPAGRNNEQFF.

The V and J genes are TRBV5-1 and TRBJ2-5, with D unresolved. Germline loops: CDR1 SGHRS, CDR2 YFSETQ. The V gene lost 0 bases and the J gene lost 4 bases, with 13 bases spanning the gap. CDR3 length equals 15 residues. CDR3 DNA: TGCGCCAGCAGCTTGGGGCCAGGCCTGGGAGAGACCCAGTACTTC. Its translation: CASSLGPGLGETQYF.

On this clonotype itself: A single base separates this from a much larger clone, so it may be a read error. This chain joins TRBV10-3 and TRBJ1-5, with D tentatively TRBD1 (5 bases). The length of the CDR3 is 13 residues. V was trimmed by 9 bases and J by 1 base, leaving 10 bases between them. Germline V CDR1 and CDR2: ENHRY, SYGVKD. CDR3 in amino acids: CAMGDRSNQPQHF. CDR3 DNA: TGTGCCATGGGGGATAGGAGCAATCAGCCCCAGCATTTT.

This clonotype has just a few counts. The chain employs TRBV5-1 and TRBJ2-5; possible D gene TRBD1, 6 bases. V shed 3 bases and J shed 5 bases, with 17 bases lying between them. This CDR3 spans 15 amino acids. Germline values: CDR1 SGHRS, CDR2 YFSETQ. The CDR3 DNA sequence: TGCGCCAGCAGCTCGGGACACAAACAGGTGGAGACCCAGTACTTC. Translating gives CASSSGHKQVETQYF.

In its sample, this clonotype was seen a few times. This chain connects TRBV3-1 to TRBJ2-5, with D maybe TRBD1 (6 bases). Germline CDR1 LGHDT, CDR2 YNNKEL (reference sequence). CDR3 size: 15 residues. V was cut by 1 base and J by 5 bases, with 14 bases left in between. The CDR3 reads CASSQVRDIGETQYF. The CDR3 DNA sequence: TGTGCCAGCAGCCAAGTTAGGGACATCGGGGAGACCCAGTACTTC.

This chain joins TRBV5-5 and TRBJ1-6; 7 positions agree with TRBD1. V dropped 5 bases and J dropped 10; count of bases not matched to a gene: 6. The CDR3 extends over 13 amino acids. The germline CDR1 and CDR2 sequences are SGHKS and YYEKEE (reference sequence). The DNA for the CDR3 is TGTGCCAGCAGGACAGGGATCCGGTCACCCCTCCACTTT. Translating it yields CASRTGIRSPLHF.

In its sample, this clonotype was seen many times. This rearrangement joins TRBV20-1 to TRBJ2-1; the D gene is possibly TRBD1 (6 bases). Trimming cost V 4 bases and J 10 bases, with 17 bases left between them. CDR3 length: 13 amino acids. Germline V gene sequence: CDR1 DFQATT, CDR2 SNEGSKA (reference sequence). CDR3 in amino acids: CSAIRPQGGEQFF. The CDR3 bases are TGCAGTGCTATTAGACCACAGGGCGGCGAGCAGTTCTTC.

The chain links TRBV9 to TRBJ2-5; D is unresolved. Trimming took off 3 bases at V and 11 bases at J, with 17 bases between the two ends. This CDR3 has 13 residues. Germline V gene sequence: CDR1 SGDLS, CDR2 YYNGEE. This chain's CDR3 is CASSARPWGEQYF. CDR3 nucleotide sequence: TGTGCCAGCAGCGCTCGACCGTGGGGTGAGCAGTACTTC.

This clonotype has only a few counts. The genes are TRBV10-3 and TRBJ1-5; the D is unclear. This CDR3 has 15 amino acids. Trimming pared 1 base from V and 3 bases from J, leaving 10 bases between. In germline, CDR1 is ENHRY, CDR2 SYGVKD. The DNA of the CDR3 is TGTGCCATCAGTGAGTTGGCGGCGATCAATCAGCCCCAGCATTTT. As protein: CAISELAAINQPQHF.

The genes are TRBV7-2 and TRBJ2-5; D is perhaps TRBD1 or TRBD2 (8 bases each). Germline loops: CDR1 SGHTA, CDR2 FQGNSA. The CDR3 covers 14 residues. V was clipped by 5 bases and J by 11 bases, with 21 bases between them. The CDR3 loop reads CASSVRTGREEQYF. DNA of the CDR3: TGTGCCAGCAGCGTTCGGACAGGGCGGGAGGAGCAGTACTTC.

This clonotype has at least ten counts. The chain carries TRBV2 and TRBJ2-7, with D hard to call. Between the trimmed V and J ends, which lost 4 bases and 6 bases, there was a span of 16 bases. Germline V gene lookup returns CDR1 SNHLY and CDR2 FYNNEI. The CDR3 is made up of 14 amino acids. In DNA form, the CDR3 reads TGTGCCAGCAGTGTTGTGGGGAACTCCGCCGAGCAGTACTTC. It specifies CASSVVGNSAEQYF.

A few counts support this clonotype. This chain joins TRBV12-3 or TRBV12-4 and TRBJ1-2; TRBD1 aligns across 9 bases. The V and J ends lost 5 bases and 5 bases, in that order; junction bases with no gene match: 3. The CDR3 is 13 residues long. CDR3 region: CASSGTGRYGYTF. CDR3 sequence (DNA): TGTGCCAGCAGTGGGACAGGGAGGTATGGCTACACCTTC.

Comments on this clonotype: A clone one base away is much larger, so this may be a read error. This chain uses TRBV5-1 with TRBJ2-5; 9 bases match TRBD1. With the DNA end fitting TRBJ2-7 better, the J assignment may be wrong. CDR3 length: 15 residues. Per the germline V gene, CDR1 is SGHRS and CDR2 is YFSETQ. The CDR3 coding sequence is TGCGCCAGCAGCATAGAGGGACAGGGAATGTCCGAGCAGTACTTC. It is translated as CASSIEGQGMSEQYF.

This clonotype was detected many times. The V and J genes are TRBV4-3 and TRBJ2-5, with D tentatively TRBD2 (6 bases). Germline V gene data show CDR1 as LGHNA and CDR2 as YSLEER. The ends were cut back, 0 bases at V and 4 bases at J, with 18 bases in the middle. This CDR3 has 17 amino acids. The CDR3 is CASSQDANRRGVETQYF. The CDR3, as DNA: TGCGCCAGCAGCCAAGACGCCAACAGGAGGGGAGTAGAGACCCAGTACTTC.

The CDR3 spells CASSQGPQGQGTFNEKLFF. For the CDR3, the DNA is TGTGCCAGCAGCCAAGGACCACAGGGACAGGGGACATTTAATGAAAAACTGTTTTTT. The V gene is TRBV4-2, the J gene TRBJ1-4, with TRBD1 identical over 10 bases. J lost 4 bases, V lost 1 base, and 12 bases had no gene match. This CDR3 is built from 19 residues. CDR1 is LGHNA and CDR2 is YNFKEQ in the germline V gene.